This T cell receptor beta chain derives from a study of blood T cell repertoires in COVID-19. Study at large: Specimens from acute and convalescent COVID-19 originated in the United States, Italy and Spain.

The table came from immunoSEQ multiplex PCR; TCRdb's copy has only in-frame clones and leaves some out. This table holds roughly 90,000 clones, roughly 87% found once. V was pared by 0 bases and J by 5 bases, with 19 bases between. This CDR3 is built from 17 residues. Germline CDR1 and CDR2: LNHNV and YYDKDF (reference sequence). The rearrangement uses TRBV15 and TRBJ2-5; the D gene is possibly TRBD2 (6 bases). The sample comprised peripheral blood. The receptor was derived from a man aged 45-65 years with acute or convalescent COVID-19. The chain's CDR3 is CATSRDLPAGNEETQYF. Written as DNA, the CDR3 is TGTGCCACCAGCAGAGATCTCCCGGCGGGGAATGAGGAGACCCAGTACTTC.